Reported below is one T cell receptor (beta chain). Its antigen remains unknown. The data were taken from a study of OX40 agonist ivuxolimab in advanced cancers. About the research overall: In three patients, partial responses were observed, one with hepatocellular carcinoma and two with cutaneous melanoma. Study-level findings and limits: CD4+ and CD8+ T cells in blood underwent clonal expansion by week 6 at 0.1 to 3.0 mg/kg. Clonal expansion among partial responders at 0.1-3.0 mg/kg ranked near the lowest. What antigens the expanded peripheral T cells recognized was never established.

Germline V CDR1 and CDR2: SGHVS, FQNEAQ. The CDR3 runs 13 residues. With 4 bases removed from V and 4 bases from J, the gap between germline ends came to 9 bases. Some clones are missing from TCRdb's copy, which holds only in-frame ones; the method was immunoSEQ multiplex PCR. The table shows around 31,000 clones, with roughly 86% occurring only once. The sequenced sample was CD4+ or CD8+ T cells sorted from blood, obtained in a trial of the OX40 agonist ivuxolimab. V usage is TRBV7-8 and J usage is TRBJ2-3; maybe TRBD2 (6 bases). This sequence originates from an adult with an advanced solid tumor such as melanoma, head and neck, liver or kidney cancer. CDR3 in DNA: TGTGCCAGCAGCTCGGGGAGGCCAGATACGCAGTATTTT. Translating it yields CASSSGRPDTQYF.